This T cell receptor (beta chain) appears in the sequencing data of a study of blood T cells in healthy people across ages. Study-level results: While age rose, TCR beta diversity per million T cells dropped in a roughly linear way.

Trimming pared 5 bases from V and 7 bases from J, leaving 10 bases between. The CDR3 is made up of 11 amino acids. The germline V gene encodes CDR1 DFQATT and CDR2 SNEGSKA (reference sequence). For the second PCR, which ran for 7 to 11 cycles, a sample-barcoded 5' primer and a J-beta primer mix were used. TCRdb called the 5' RACE reads again in MiXCR, with one record for every CDR3 protein. The sample consists of 800,000 or so distinct CDR3 sequences, more than 20% of them appearing once. This clonotype was counted only a few times. Its antigen is not known. The same specimen was also included in a second study, on T cells of mothers and their children. This second study notes: Every mother supplied over 8 million TCR beta CDR3 reads and every child around 3 million.

Sequencing was done on a sample of blood. The chain has TRBV20-1 and TRBJ2-3, with D possibly TRBD2 on 5 matching bases. The source of this sequence is a boy between 10 and 17 years old in good health. The CDR3 sequence is CSAWRRNTQYF. As DNA, the CDR3 is TGCAGTGCTTGGAGGAGGAATACGCAGTATTTT.